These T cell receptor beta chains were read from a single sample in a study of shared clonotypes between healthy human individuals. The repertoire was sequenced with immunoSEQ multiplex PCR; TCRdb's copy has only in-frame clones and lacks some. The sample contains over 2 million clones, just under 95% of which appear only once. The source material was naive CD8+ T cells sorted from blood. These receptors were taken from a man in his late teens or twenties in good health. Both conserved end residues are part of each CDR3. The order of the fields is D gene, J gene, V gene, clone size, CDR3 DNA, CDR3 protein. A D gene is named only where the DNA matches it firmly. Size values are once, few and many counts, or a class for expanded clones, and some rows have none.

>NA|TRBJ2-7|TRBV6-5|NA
TGTGCCAGCAGTTACAATCTGGGCCCCTACGAGCAGTACTTC
CASSYNLGPYEQYF
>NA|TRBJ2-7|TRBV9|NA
TGTGCCAGCAGCGCTTTTAGCGGACCCTACGAGCAGTACTTC
CASSAFSGPYEQYF
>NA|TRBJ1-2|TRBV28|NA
TGTGCCAGCAGTCTTAGATTAGGGGATGGCTACACCTTC
CASSLRLGDGYTF
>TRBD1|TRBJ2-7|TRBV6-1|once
TGTGCCAGCAGCGCGGGACAGGCCTACGAGCAGTACTTC
CASSAGQAYEQYF
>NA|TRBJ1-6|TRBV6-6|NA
TGTGCCAGCAGTTACTCGGGGGGGAATTCACCCCTCCACTTT
CASSYSGGNSPLHF
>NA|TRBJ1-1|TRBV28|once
TGTGCCAGCAGTTTTAGTCTGTCGGAAAGTGGCACTGAAGCTTTCTTT
CASSFSLSESGTEAFF
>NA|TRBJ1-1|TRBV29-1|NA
TGCAGCGTTCGTGGCGGGGTCACTGAAGCTTTCTTT
CSVRGGVTEAFF
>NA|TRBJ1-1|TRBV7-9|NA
TGTGCCAGCAGCTTACAAGGGAACACTGAAGCTTTCTTT
CASSLQGNTEAFF
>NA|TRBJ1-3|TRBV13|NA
TGTGCCAGCAGCGTAGGGGGACCTGGAAACACCATATATTTT
CASSVGGPGNTIYF
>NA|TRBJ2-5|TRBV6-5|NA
TGTGCCAGCAGTTTTCAACAGGGTAGAGAGACCCAGTACTTC
CASSFQQGRETQYF
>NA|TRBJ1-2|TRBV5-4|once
TGTGCCAGCAGCGAAGGTCGGGCAGACGCTAACTATGGCTACACCTTC
CASSEGRADANYGYTF
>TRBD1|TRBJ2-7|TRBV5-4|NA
TGTGCCAGCAGCAAACCGACAGGGGGCCCCTACGAGCAGTACTTC
CASSKPTGGPYEQYF
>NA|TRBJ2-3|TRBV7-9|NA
TGTGCCAGCAGCTCCCCGGTGACGGTAACAGATACGCAGTATTTT
CASSSPVTVTDTQYF
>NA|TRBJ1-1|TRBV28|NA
TGTGCCAGCAGTTTACGCCGGACCGGGACACACACTGAAGCTTTCTTT
CASSLRRTGTHTEAFF
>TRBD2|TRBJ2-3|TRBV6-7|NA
TGTGCCAGCACCTATAGCGGGGGAAAGCAGTATTTT
CASTYSGGKQYF
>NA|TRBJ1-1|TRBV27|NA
TGTGCCAGCAGTTTGACAGTTTACATGAACACTGAAGCTTTCTTT
CASSLTVYMNTEAFF
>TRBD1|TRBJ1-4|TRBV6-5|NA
TGTGCCAGCAGTAGGACAGGAGATGAAAAACTGTTTTTT
CASSRTGDEKLFF
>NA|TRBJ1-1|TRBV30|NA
TGTGCCTGGAGTGCCCGACACTATTTGAACACTGAAGCTTTCTTT
CAWSARHYLNTEAFF
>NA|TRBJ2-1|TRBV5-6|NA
TGTGCCAGCAGCTCCCAGGGAGAAAAGGCATACAATGAGCAGTTCTTC
CASSSQGEKAYNEQFF
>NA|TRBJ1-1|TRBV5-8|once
TGTGCCAGCAGCTTGGTGGCCACTGAAGCTTTCTTT
CASSLVATEAFF
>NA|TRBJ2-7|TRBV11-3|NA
TGTGCCAGCAGCTCGAGGGGCGAGCAGTACTTC
CASSSRGEQYF
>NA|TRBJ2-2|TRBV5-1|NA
TGCGCCAGCAGCTCCCCCGGGACTCCTGGGTCTGGGGAGCTGTTTTTT
CASSSPGTPGSGELFF
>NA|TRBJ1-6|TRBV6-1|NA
TGTGCCAGCAGTGACCTGGGCGTCAGGGGACCCTTAAGTTCACCCCTCCACTTT
CASSDLGVRGPLSSPLHF
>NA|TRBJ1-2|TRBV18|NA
TGTGCCAGCTCACCAGCGACATCGATCGGGCACTATGGCTACACCTTC
CASSPATSIGHYGYTF
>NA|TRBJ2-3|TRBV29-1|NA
TGCAGCGTTGAGGCAGGGGGCACAGATACGCAGTATTTT
CSVEAGGTDTQYF
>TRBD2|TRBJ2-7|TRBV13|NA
TGTGCCAGCAGCTTAAGATCCGGGACTAGCGCCTACGAGCAGTACTTC
CASSLRSGTSAYEQYF
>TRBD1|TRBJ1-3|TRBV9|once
TGTGCCAGCAGCGTAGCTAGGACAGGGGACTCTGGAAACACCATATATTTT
CASSVARTGDSGNTIYF
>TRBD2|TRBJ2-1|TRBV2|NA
TGTGCCAGCACCCTGGGTAGCGGGAGGAGGAATGAGCAGTTCTTC
CASTLGSGRRNEQFF
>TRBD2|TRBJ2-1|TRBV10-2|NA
TGCGCCAGCAGTGAGTCCGGGACTAGCGGCAATGAGCAGTTCTTC
CASSESGTSGNEQFF
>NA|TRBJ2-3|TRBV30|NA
TGTGCCTGGGGAGGCGGAGGCACAGATACGCAGTATTTT
CAWGGGGTDTQYF
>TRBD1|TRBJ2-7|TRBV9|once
TGTGCCAGCAGCCCAGGGGGCGTCCCCACCTACGAGCAGTACTTC
CASSPGGVPTYEQYF
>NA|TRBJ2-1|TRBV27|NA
TGTGCCAGCAGTTACCGGGCCCTCTCCTACAATGAGCAGTTCTTC
CASSYRALSYNEQFF
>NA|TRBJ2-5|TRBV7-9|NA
TGTGCCAGCAGCTTAGTAGGGGAAGAGACCCAGTACTTC
CASSLVGEETQYF
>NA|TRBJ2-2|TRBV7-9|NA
TGTGCCAGCAGCTTAGCGGGTCTGGGGCCGAACACCGGGGAGCTGTTTTTT
CASSLAGLGPNTGELFF
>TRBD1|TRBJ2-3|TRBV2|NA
TGTGCCATATGGACAGGGGGCAGACTCGCAGATACGCAGTATTTT
CAIWTGGRLADTQYF
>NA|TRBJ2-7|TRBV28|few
TGTGCCAGCAGTTTGGGCAGCTCCTACGAGCAGTACTTC
CASSLGSSYEQYF
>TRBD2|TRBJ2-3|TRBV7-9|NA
TGTGCCAGCAGCCCGTCTAGCGGGGCCGCCTTTGGGGATACGCAGTATTTT
CASSPSSGAAFGDTQYF
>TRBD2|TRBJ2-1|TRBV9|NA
TGTGCCAGCAGCCGGGGACTAGCGGGGATAAATGAGCAGTTCTTC
CASSRGLAGINEQFF
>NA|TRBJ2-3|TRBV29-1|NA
TGCAGCGTTGAAGAGGGTGACACGAATACGCAGTATTTT
CSVEEGDTNTQYF
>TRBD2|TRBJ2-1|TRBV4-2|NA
TGTGCCAGCAGCCAGGTTCTAGCGGACAATGAGCAGTTCTTC
CASSQVLADNEQFF
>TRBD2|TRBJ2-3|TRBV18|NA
TGTGCCAGCTCACCAAGCCTAGCGGGGGGTAGCACAGATACGCAGTATTTT
CASSPSLAGGSTDTQYF
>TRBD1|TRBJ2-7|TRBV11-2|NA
TGTGCCAGCAGCCCTCACAGGGGCCACGAGCAGTACTTC
CASSPHRGHEQYF
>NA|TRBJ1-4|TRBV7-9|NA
TGTGCCAGCAGCCTACTTGGGTTGGATGAAAAACTGTTTTTT
CASSLLGLDEKLFF
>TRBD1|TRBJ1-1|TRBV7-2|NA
TGTGCCAGCAGCTCGAGACAGGGAACTGAAGCTTTCTTT
CASSSRQGTEAFF
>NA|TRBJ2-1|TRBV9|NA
TGTGCCAGCAGCGAGCAGGGGAGGGTCAATGAGCAGTTCTTC
CASSEQGRVNEQFF
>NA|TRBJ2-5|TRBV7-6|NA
TGTGCCAGCAGTCAGGGACAAGAGACCCAGTACTTC
CASSQGQETQYF
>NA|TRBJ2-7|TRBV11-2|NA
TGTGCCAGCAGCTACGGATTCGCCTACGAGCAGTACTTC
CASSYGFAYEQYF